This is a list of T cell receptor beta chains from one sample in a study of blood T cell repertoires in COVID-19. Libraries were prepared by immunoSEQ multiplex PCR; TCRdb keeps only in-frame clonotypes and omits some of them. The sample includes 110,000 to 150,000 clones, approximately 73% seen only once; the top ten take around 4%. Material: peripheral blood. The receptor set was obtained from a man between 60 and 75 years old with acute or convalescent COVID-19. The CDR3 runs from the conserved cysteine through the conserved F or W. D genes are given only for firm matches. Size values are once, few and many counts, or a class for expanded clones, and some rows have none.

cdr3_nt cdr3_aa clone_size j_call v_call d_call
TGTGCCTCCGGCCGGACTAGCGAAAGCAATGAGCAGTTCTTC CASGRTSESNEQFF few TRBJ2-1 TRBV10-3 TRBD2
TGTGCCAGCAGCAGGGCTACTAGCACAGATACGCAGTATTTT CASSRATSTDTQYF NA TRBJ2-3 TRBV21-1 NA
TGTGCCAGCAGCCATAGCCCGTCCCCGGGTCAGCCCCAGCATTTT CASSHSPSPGQPQHF NA TRBJ1-5 TRBV3-1/TRBV3-2 NA
TGTGCCAGCAGCCCCCGGACAGGAATTTATCAGCCCCAGCATTTT CASSPRTGIYQPQHF NA TRBJ1-5 TRBV7-2 TRBD1
TGTGCCAGTAGTATGGGGACAGGGGGCTCCAGAGATACGCAGTATTTT CASSMGTGGSRDTQYF NA TRBJ2-3 TRBV19 TRBD1
TGCGCCAGCAGCGTAAACTCCTACAATGAGCAGTTCTTC CASSVNSYNEQFF few TRBJ2-1 TRBV5-1 NA
TGTGCCAGCAGGCTAGCGGGAGCAAATGAGCAGTTCTTC CASRLAGANEQFF few TRBJ2-1 TRBV27 TRBD2
TGTGCCAGCAGCGGGGAATACGAGCAGTACTTC CASSGEYEQYF once TRBJ2-7 TRBV2 NA
TGTGCCAGCAGCCATTCGGGACACCCGACCTACGAGCAGTACTTC CASSHSGHPTYEQYF NA TRBJ2-7 TRBV14 NA
TGTGCCAGCAGCCCGTCGGGACTAGCGTTCTACGAGCAGTACTTC CASSPSGLAFYEQYF few TRBJ2-7 TRBV14 TRBD2
TGCGCCAGCAGTCACAGCAAGAACACAGATACGCAGTATTTT CASSHSKNTDTQYF NA TRBJ2-3 TRBV5-1 NA
TGTGCCAGCAGCCCTGGACAGTTCTCTGGGGCCAACGTCCTGACTTTC CASSPGQFSGANVLTF NA TRBJ2-6 TRBV5-4 NA
TGTGCCAGCAGCAAAACCCCAGGGGTATGGGGCAATGAGCAGTTCTTC CASSKTPGVWGNEQFF NA TRBJ2-1 TRBV27 NA
TGTGCCAGCAGCTTCCAGACAGGGTCGTGGAATAATTCACCCCTCCACTTT CASSFQTGSWNNSPLHF NA TRBJ1-6 TRBV5-8 TRBD1
TGTGCCTGGACCAGACAGGGGGCAAAAGAGACCCAGTACTTC CAWTRQGAKETQYF once TRBJ2-5 TRBV30 TRBD1
TGCAGTGCTAGTTCTGCGGGAGTAGATACGCAGTATTTT CSASSAGVDTQYF NA TRBJ2-3 TRBV20-1 TRBD2
TGTGCCACCAGTGATTCAGGACAGGGTCTGGGCAATGAGCAGTTCTTC CATSDSGQGLGNEQFF few TRBJ2-1 TRBV24-1 TRBD1
TGCGCCAGCAGCCTCGGGAACCACGAGCAGTACTTC CASSLGNHEQYF NA TRBJ2-7 TRBV5-1 NA
TGCGCCAGCAGCTTCGGACAGGACTTAGCTAGGGGTCAAGAGACCCAGTACTTC CASSFGQDLARGQETQYF NA TRBJ2-5 TRBV5-1 TRBD1
TGTGCCAGCAGCTTAGTAAGCGGGGGACCCAAAAACATTCAGTACTTC CASSLVSGGPKNIQYF NA TRBJ2-4 TRBV7-9 TRBD2
TGTGCCAGCAGTTCCGGACAGGAGCGCAATGAGCAGTTCTTC CASSSGQERNEQFF many TRBJ2-1 TRBV28 TRBD1
TGTGCAGTCGGGGGCGAGCAGTACTTC CAVGGEQYF NA TRBJ2-7 TRBV6-6 NA
TGTGCCAGCTCACCTTCGGCAGGGGTGACCTACGAGCAGTACTTC CASSPSAGVTYEQYF NA TRBJ2-7 TRBV18 NA
TGTGCCAGCAGCTTCGGACAGGGGGCGGGAAATGAGCAGTTCTTC CASSFGQGAGNEQFF few TRBJ2-1 TRBV5-6 TRBD1
TGTGCCAGCAGCTTAGCTGGTGGGGGCAACTATGGCTACACCTTC CASSLAGGGNYGYTF NA TRBJ1-2 TRBV7-2 NA
TGCGCCAGCAGAAATCCCGGGACAGGTGATGAAAAACTGTTTTTT CASRNPGTGDEKLFF NA TRBJ1-4 TRBV10-2 TRBD1
TGTGCCACCAGCAAACGGACTAGCGGGGTCACAGATACGCAGTATTTT CATSKRTSGVTDTQYF NA TRBJ2-3 TRBV15 TRBD2
TGTGCCAGCAGTGAAGCTAGGCAGGGGTTAGGCTACACCTTC CASSEARQGLGYTF NA TRBJ1-2 TRBV2 NA
TGTGCCATCAGCACGGGACAGGGGAACTATGGCTACACCTTC CAISTGQGNYGYTF NA TRBJ1-2 TRBV10-3 TRBD1
TGTGCCAGCTCAGACAGGGTCCAAGAGACCCAGTACTTC CASSDRVQETQYF NA TRBJ2-5 TRBV18 TRBD1
TGTGCCACCAGTGACTTGACAGGGTGTGGAAACACCATATATTTT CATSDLTGCGNTIYF few TRBJ1-3 TRBV24-1 TRBD1